This T cell receptor (beta chain) was found in a study of cytomegalovirus exposure and HLA in healthy donors. Points from the study as a whole: The records held CMV serostatus as the only immune exposure information. Certain sequence variants were highly shared and formed a cluster, and this cluster was likely a sequencing artifact. Indistinguishable V segments such as TRBV6-2 and TRBV6-3 were excluded. In a later analysis, TCR association rates varied by HLA locus: DRB1 most, HLA-C fewest.

13 Jbeta primers and 60 Vbeta primers were used for the PCR. The table came from immunoSEQ multiplex PCR; TCRdb's copy has only in-frame clones and leaves some out. Of 90,000 to 100,000 clones detected, approximately 79% appear once; the ten largest clones hold about 1.7%. Trimming removed 2 bases from V and 0 bases from J, with 12 bases in between. CDR3 size: 16 residues. Per germline, CDR1 SGHRS and CDR2 YFSETQ. Worth noting for this clone: Its antigen is unidentified.

The source material was PBMCs. The TCR originated in a male donor in good health and CMV-seronegative. The chain carries TRBV5-1 and TRBJ1-5; perhaps TRBD1 as D (6 bases). The CDR3 reads CASSFRTAYSNQPQHF. The CDR3, as DNA: TGCGCCAGCAGCTTCAGGACAGCGTATAGCAATCAGCCCCAGCATTTT.